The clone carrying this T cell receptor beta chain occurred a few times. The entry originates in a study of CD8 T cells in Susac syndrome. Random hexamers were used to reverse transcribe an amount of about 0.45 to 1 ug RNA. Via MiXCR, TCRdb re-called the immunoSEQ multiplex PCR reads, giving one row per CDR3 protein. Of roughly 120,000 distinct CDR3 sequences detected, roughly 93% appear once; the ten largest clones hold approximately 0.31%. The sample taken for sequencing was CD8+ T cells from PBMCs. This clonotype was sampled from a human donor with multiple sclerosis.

The CDR3 coding sequence is TGTGCCAGCAGCTTGGCCCAAGGCAATCAGCCCCAGCATTTT. This translates into CASSLAQGNQPQHF. The V call is TRBV5-6, the J call TRBJ1-5; D is uncertain. The germline CDR1 and CDR2 sequences are SGHDT and YYEEEE. The CDR3 totals 14 residues. V dropped 0 bases and J dropped 2 bases, with 6 bases sitting between them.